A selection of T cell receptor beta chains follows, all from one sample in a study of blood T cell repertoires in COVID-19. The data were produced by immunoSEQ multiplex PCR, yet TCRdb's version contains in-frame clones alone and is incomplete. Of over 250,000 clones listed, approximately 83% are singletons. Sample: peripheral blood. The receptors originated from a human donor in a cohort sampled during active COVID-19. CDR3s include the opening cysteine and the closing phenylalanine or tryptophan. The D gene is left open where the match is weak. Size values are once, few and many counts, or a class for expanded clones, and some rows have none.

v_call: TRBV7-6
d_call: TRBD1
j_call: TRBJ2-3
clone_size: few
cdr3_nt: TGTGCCAGCAGCGTGCAAACAGGGGCCGCAGATACGCAGTATTTT
cdr3_aa: CASSVQTGAADTQYF

v_call: TRBV6-6
d_call: TRBD2
j_call: TRBJ2-2
clone_size: NA
cdr3_nt: TGTGCCAGCAAGGCTAGCGGGAGGGCCGGGGAGCTGTTTTTT
cdr3_aa: CASKASGRAGELFF

v_call: TRBV28
d_call: NA
j_call: TRBJ2-2
clone_size: NA
cdr3_nt: TGTGCCAGCATTTGGGGTGGGTCGCGCGGGGCCGGGGAGCTGTTTTTT
cdr3_aa: CASIWGGSRGAGELFF

v_call: TRBV5-1
d_call: TRBD1
j_call: TRBJ2-6
clone_size: NA
cdr3_nt: TGCGCCAGCAGCCATGGACAGGGGAAGTATACTGGGGCCAACGTCCTGACTTTC
cdr3_aa: CASSHGQGKYTGANVLTF

v_call: TRBV13
d_call: NA
j_call: TRBJ1-2
clone_size: NA
cdr3_nt: TGTGCCAGCAGCTCCGAGAACAGGGAAAGGGACGGCTACACCTTC
cdr3_aa: CASSSENRERDGYTF

v_call: TRBV11-2
d_call: NA
j_call: TRBJ2-1
clone_size: NA
cdr3_nt: TGTGCCAGCAGCTTAGATCGTGGCCAGTACAATGAGCAGTTCTTC
cdr3_aa: CASSLDRGQYNEQFF

v_call: TRBV19
d_call: TRBD1
j_call: TRBJ1-1
clone_size: many
cdr3_nt: TGTGCCACCCCTGACAGGGGTTCTGCGGTGAACACTGAAGCTTTCTTT
cdr3_aa: CATPDRGSAVNTEAFF

v_call: TRBV5-1
d_call: TRBD2
j_call: TRBJ2-1
clone_size: NA
cdr3_nt: TGCGCCAGCAGCCGGACTAGCGTCCATGAGCAGTTCTTC
cdr3_aa: CASSRTSVHEQFF

v_call: TRBV7-8
d_call: TRBD1
j_call: TRBJ2-5
clone_size: NA
cdr3_nt: TGTGCCAGCAGCTATATTAGCCCCGGGACAGGAAAAGAGACCCAGTACTTC
cdr3_aa: CASSYISPGTGKETQYF

v_call: TRBV29-1
d_call: TRBD2
j_call: TRBJ2-3
clone_size: once
cdr3_nt: TGCAGCGTTGAGGACCGCGGGAGGATCCCAGATACGCAGTATTTT
cdr3_aa: CSVEDRGRIPDTQYF

v_call: TRBV28
d_call: NA
j_call: TRBJ2-7
clone_size: NA
cdr3_nt: TGTGCCAGCGCCCCCGGAGGAAACTACGAGCAGTACTTC
cdr3_aa: CASAPGGNYEQYF

v_call: TRBV7-2
d_call: NA
j_call: TRBJ1-2
clone_size: NA
cdr3_nt: TGTGCCAGCAGCCAGGACAGCCTCTATGGCTACACCTTC
cdr3_aa: CASSQDSLYGYTF

v_call: TRBV30
d_call: NA
j_call: TRBJ1-5
clone_size: NA
cdr3_nt: TGTGCCTGGAGTGACCAGGGCCAGCCCCAGCATTTT
cdr3_aa: CAWSDQGQPQHF

v_call: TRBV28
d_call: NA
j_call: TRBJ1-6
clone_size: few
cdr3_nt: TGTGCCAGCAGCCTTACCACAGAGCCCCTCCACTTT
cdr3_aa: CASSLTTEPLHF

v_call: TRBV7-9
d_call: TRBD1
j_call: TRBJ1-1
clone_size: NA
cdr3_nt: TGTGCCAGCTCCAAGCCAGGGGGCACTGAAGCTTTCTTT
cdr3_aa: CASSKPGGTEAFF

v_call: TRBV14
d_call: TRBD2
j_call: TRBJ2-1
clone_size: once
cdr3_nt: TGTGCCAGCAGTTCTAGCGGTGAGCAGTTCTTC
cdr3_aa: CASSSSGEQFF